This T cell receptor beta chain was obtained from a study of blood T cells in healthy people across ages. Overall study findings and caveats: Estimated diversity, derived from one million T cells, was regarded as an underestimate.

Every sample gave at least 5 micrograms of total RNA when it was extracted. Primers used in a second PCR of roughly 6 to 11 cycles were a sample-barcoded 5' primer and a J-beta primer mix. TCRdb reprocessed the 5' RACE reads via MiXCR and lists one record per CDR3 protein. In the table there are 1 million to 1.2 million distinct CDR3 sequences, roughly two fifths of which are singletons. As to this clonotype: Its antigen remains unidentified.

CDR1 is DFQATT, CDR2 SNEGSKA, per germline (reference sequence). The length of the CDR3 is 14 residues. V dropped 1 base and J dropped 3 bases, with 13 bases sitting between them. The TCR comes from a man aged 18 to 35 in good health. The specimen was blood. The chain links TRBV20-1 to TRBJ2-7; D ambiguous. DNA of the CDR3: TGCAGTGCTAGAGCTGCCGGGTTTAACTACGAGCAGTACTTC. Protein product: CSARAAGFNYEQYF.